The 20 T cell receptor beta chains below were found in one sample sequenced in a study of blood T cell repertoires in COVID-19. Using immunoSEQ multiplex PCR, the repertoire was profiled, and TCRdb retains in-frame clones only, with some absent. The sample includes about 98,000 clones, approximately 86% of them seen just once. Sequencing was performed on peripheral blood. The receptor set was obtained from a middle-aged man with active or convalescent COVID-19.

This clone was seen a single time. The chain recombines TRBV12-3 or TRBV12-4 with TRBJ2-2; tentative D call: TRBD1 (5 bases). V dropped 5 bases and J dropped 4 bases, with 8 bases sitting between them. CDR3 length: 13 residues. Here the CDR3 reads CASSGHFTGELFF. CDR3 in DNA: TGTGCCAGCAGTGGACACTTCACCGGGGAGCTGTTTTTT.

This chain connects TRBV28 to TRBJ1-6; TRBD1 aligns across 8 bases. Germline V gene lookup returns CDR1 MDHEN and CDR2 SYDVKM. The junction had 9 bases not matched to a gene; V was cut back by 7 bases and J by 7 bases. CDR3 length: 15 amino acids. Here the CDR3 DNA reads TGTGCCAGCACCACGACGGACAGGGCGAATTCACCCCTCCACTTT. This codes for CASTTTDRANSPLHF. The whole variable domain, filled in from reference TRBV28 and TRBJ1-6, reads DVKVTQSSRYLVKRTGEKVFLECVQDMDHENMFWYRQDPGLGLRLIYFSYDVKMKEKGDIPEGYSVSREKKERFSLILESASTNQTSMYLCASTTTDRANSPLHFGNGTRLTVT.

This rearrangement joins TRBV3-1 (or the pseudogene TRBV3-2) to TRBJ2-5; D is perhaps TRBD2 (6 bases). Germline CDR1 is LGHDT and CDR2 is YNNKEL (reference sequence). The germline V and J ends were trimmed by 1 base and 2 bases, with 8 bases remaining between them. The CDR3 contains 14 residues. CDR3 DNA: TGTGCCAGCAGCCAAGGAGGAGGGCAAGAGACCCAGTACTTC. Translated: CASSQGGGQETQYF.

The chain has TRBV3-1 (or the pseudogene TRBV3-2) and TRBJ1-6; D unclear. CDR3 length: 14 residues. V gave up 5 bases and J gave up 3 bases, with 8 bases separating them. CDR1 and CDR2 from the germline V gene are LGHDT and YNNKEL (reference sequence). CDR3 residues: CASSSTSYNSPLHF. CDR3 DNA: TGTGCCAGCAGCTCAACAAGCTATAATTCACCCCTCCACTTT.

The genes are TRBV3-1 (or the pseudogene TRBV3-2) and TRBJ1-6, with a possible D match to TRBD1 (6 bases). Germline values: CDR1 LGHDT, CDR2 YNNKEL (reference sequence). Trimming removed 2 bases at V and 7 bases at J, with 9 bases between. CDR3 size: 14 residues. CDR3 protein: CASSQSGQNSPLHF. In DNA form, the CDR3 reads TGTGCCAGCAGCCAAAGCGGACAGAATTCACCCCTCCACTTT.

This clone was picked up one time. The chain recombines TRBV7-2 with TRBJ1-2; TRBD1 agrees at 9 bases. The CDR3 contains 14 residues. Per the germline V gene, CDR1 is SGHTA and CDR2 is FQGNSA. V trimming: 5 bases; J trimming: 7 bases; junction bases outside the gene matches: 8. The CDR3 loop is CASSTPGQGFGYTF. For the CDR3, the DNA is TGTGCCAGCAGCACCCCGGGACAGGGATTTGGCTACACCTTC.

The chain recombines TRBV7-8 with TRBJ2-5; 9 positions agree with TRBD2. The germline V gene has CDR1 SGHVS and CDR2 FQNEAQ. CDR3 size: 15 residues. V was pared by 5 bases and J by 2 bases, with 6 bases of the junction left unmatched. The CDR3 region has the DNA TGTGCCAGCAGCCCCGGGACTAGCCTACAAGAGACCCAGTACTTC. Its protein product is CASSPGTSLQETQYF.

This clone was seen once. CDR3 sequence (DNA): TGCGCCAGCAGCGTGGACAGGACCGGTGAGCAGTTCTTC. Encoded protein: CASSVDRTGEQFF. This chain joins TRBV10-2 and TRBJ2-1; 7 bases are a match to TRBD1. The CDR3 sequence is 13 residues long. The V gene end was trimmed by 6 bases and the J gene end by 9 bases; junction bases not matched to a gene: 8. The germline V gene encodes CDR1 WSHSY and CDR2 SAAADI.

CDR3 protein: CASSFEGNQPQHF. The CDR3 nucleotides read TGTGCCAGCAGCTTTGAGGGCAATCAGCCCCAGCATTTT. The chain uses TRBV11-2 and TRBJ1-5; D not certain. There are 13 residues in the CDR3. Germline CDR1 reads SGHAT; CDR2 reads FQNNGV. The ends were cut back, 3 bases at V and 2 bases at J, with 5 bases in the middle.

The chain is built from TRBV3-1 (or the pseudogene TRBV3-2) and TRBJ1-6, with D perhaps TRBD1 (5 bases). The CDR3 sequence is 15 residues long. Germline V gene lookup returns CDR1 LGHDT and CDR2 YNNKEL (reference sequence). Trimming left V 5 bases short and J 3 bases short, with 11 bases between. For the CDR3, the DNA is TGTGCCAGCAGCGAGGGAGGGGACTATAATTCACCCCTCCACTTT. It encodes CASSEGGDYNSPLHF.

The chain uses TRBV5-4 and TRBJ2-1; TRBD2 matches 11 bases. Trimming took 0 bases from V and 1 from J; bases not matched to a gene: 6. Per the germline V gene, CDR1 is SGHNT and CDR2 is YYREEE (reference sequence). The CDR3 contains 18 residues. CDR3 amino acids: CASSLASSGGGSYNEQFF. CDR3 in DNA: TGTGCCAGCAGCTTGGCGAGTAGCGGGGGGGGATCCTACAATGAGCAGTTCTTC.

This clone was detected once. The chain joins TRBV24-1 to TRBJ1-4, with D hard to call. This CDR3 comprises 16 residues. Germline V gene sequence: CDR1 KGHDR, CDR2 SFDVKD. Trimming removed 3 bases at V and 5 bases at J, with 15 bases between. CDR3 nucleotide sequence: TGTGCCACCAGTGATGGAATGGTTTCGGAGAATGAAAAACTGTTTTTT. Translated, it gives CATSDGMVSENEKLFF.

The rearrangement uses TRBV7-9 and TRBJ1-1; TRBD1 is a possible D gene (5 bases). The CDR3 covers 15 residues. The V end was cut by 1 base, the J end by 5 bases, with 14 bases between. CDR1 is SEHNR, CDR2 FQNEAQ, per germline (reference sequence). DNA of the CDR3: TGTGCCAGCAGCTTAGGGACGGCAGGGTGGACTGAAGCTTTCTTT. Protein: CASSLGTAGWTEAFF.

The rearrangement links TRBV6-2 or TRBV6-3 to TRBJ2-1; no firm D call. Germline V CDR1 and CDR2: MNHEY, SVGEGT. The germline V and J ends were trimmed by 5 bases and 8 bases, with 22 bases remaining between them. The CDR3 is 16 residues long. CDR3 DNA: TGTGCCAGCAGTCAAAAAGCTCGAGCGCCCTCCTATGAGCAGTTCTTC. This encodes CASSQKARAPSYEQFF.

V usage is TRBV15 and J usage is TRBJ1-5; D not resolved. Germline V CDR1 and CDR2: LNHNV, YYDKDF (reference sequence). Trimming left V 2 bases short and J 0 bases short, with 11 bases between. This CDR3 spans 16 amino acids. CDR3 in amino acids: CATSRRGGLSNQPQHF. The CDR3, as DNA: TGTGCCACCAGCAGACGTGGAGGTCTTAGCAATCAGCCCCAGCATTTT.

The DNA of the CDR3 is TGTGCCAGCAGGGGGACAGGGTCGACCTACGAGCAGTACTTC. It translates to CASRGTGSTYEQYF. This rearrangement joins TRBV6-5 to TRBJ2-7, with 9 positions matching TRBD1. V shed 6 bases, J shed 2 bases, and the junction held 5 bases outside the gene matches. Germline assignment: CDR1 MNHEY and CDR2 SVGAGI. The CDR3 totals 14 residues.

The genes are TRBV28 and TRBJ2-1; TRBD1 matches 9 bases. Germline values: CDR1 MDHEN, CDR2 SYDVKM. This CDR3 is 15 amino acids long. With V trimmed by 6 bases and J by 5 bases, 8 bases remained unmatched. For the CDR3, the DNA is TGTGCCAGCAGCCCTGGGGACAGGGTAAACAATGAGCAGTTCTTC. It yields the protein CASSPGDRVNNEQFF.

In regard to this clone: Within the sample, other DNA sequences also encode this same CDR3. The V gene is TRBV10-3, the J gene TRBJ2-3; 15 nucleotides agree with TRBD2. The ends lost 5 bases at V and 2 bases at J; junction bases unmatched: 5. Germline values: CDR1 ENHRY, CDR2 SYGVKD. This CDR3 has 17 amino acids. The CDR3, as DNA: TGTGCCATCAGTCCGGGACTAGCGGGGGGTGTCACAGATACGCAGTATTTT. It yields the protein CAISPGLAGGVTDTQYF.

This sequence joins TRBV27 and TRBJ2-1, with 9 bases matching TRBD2. CDR3 length: 14 residues. The germline V gene has CDR1 MNHEY and CDR2 SMNVEV (reference sequence). J gave up 5 bases and V 3 bases, and 2 bases lay outside the gene matches. In nucleotides, the CDR3 is TGTGCCAGCAGTTTCGGGACTAGCAACAATGAGCAGTTCTTC. It specifies CASSFGTSNNEQFF.

As regards this clone: The same CDR3 is also encoded by other DNA sequences in this sample. This rearrangement joins TRBV5-6 to TRBJ2-7; weak D call: TRBD2 (5 bases). The germline V gene encodes CDR1 SGHDT and CDR2 YYEEEE. V shed 1 base and J shed 4 bases, with 6 bases lying between them. The CDR3 runs 12 residues. CDR3 sequence (DNA): TGTGCCAGCAGCTTGACGGGGTACGAGCAGTACGTC. Translated, it gives CASSLTGYEQYV.